This T cell receptor (beta chain) was found in a study of cytomegalovirus exposure and HLA in healthy donors. Germline V gene lookup returns CDR1 KGHSH and CDR2 LQKENI. V trimming: 2 bases; J trimming: 5 bases; junction bases outside the gene matches: 10. The CDR3 consists of 16 residues. Primers: 60 Vbeta forward and 13 Jbeta reverse. Measured with immunoSEQ multiplex PCR; TCRdb has only the in-frame clones, and not every one. The sample holds about 120,000 clones, 65% to 80% seen once. Findings of the study overall: According to the study, roughly 160 TCR beta chains were cytomegalovirus-associated. Common viral pathogens were later found to be apparently linked to several of the most significant clusters.

Turning to this clone: Its antigen is as yet unknown.

The sample taken for sequencing was PBMCs. The clonotype originates from a woman aged 40 to 49 in good health and CMV-seropositive. This chain joins TRBV18 and TRBJ2-5; 8 bases align to TRBD1. This CDR3 is CASSPATRRGRETQYF. CDR3 in DNA: TGTGCCAGCTCACCAGCAACGCGCAGGGGGCGGGAGACCCAGTACTTC.